The clone carrying this TCR beta chain turned up a few times. The target antigen is unknown. A minimum of 6 micrograms of total RNA was extracted per sample. Next came a second PCR, run for roughly 7 to 12 cycles, which used a sample-barcoded 5' primer along with a J-beta primer mix. TCRdb re-derived calls from the 5' RACE reads in MiXCR, one entry per CDR3 protein. Among 2 million or so distinct CDR3 sequences listed, 49% were seen once. These data are taken from a study of blood T cells in healthy people across ages. Study results and limitations: Observed TCR beta diversity per million T cells went down as age went up. This fall followed a roughly linear course with age. Diversity was higher, and naive CD4+ cells more numerous, in long-lived donors than in aged donors.

This CDR3 is built from 12 residues. Trimming left V 5 bases short and J 8 bases short, with 13 bases between. Germline V lookup: CDR1 SGDLS, CDR2 YYNGEE. This sequence was found in a woman aged 40 to 49 in good health. This chain links TRBV9 with TRBJ1-2; D possibly corresponds to TRBD1 (5 bases). The sequencing input was blood. The CDR3 loop is CASSQGLRGYTF. The DNA for the CDR3 is TGTGCCAGCAGTCAGGGTCTGCGGGGCTACACCTTC.